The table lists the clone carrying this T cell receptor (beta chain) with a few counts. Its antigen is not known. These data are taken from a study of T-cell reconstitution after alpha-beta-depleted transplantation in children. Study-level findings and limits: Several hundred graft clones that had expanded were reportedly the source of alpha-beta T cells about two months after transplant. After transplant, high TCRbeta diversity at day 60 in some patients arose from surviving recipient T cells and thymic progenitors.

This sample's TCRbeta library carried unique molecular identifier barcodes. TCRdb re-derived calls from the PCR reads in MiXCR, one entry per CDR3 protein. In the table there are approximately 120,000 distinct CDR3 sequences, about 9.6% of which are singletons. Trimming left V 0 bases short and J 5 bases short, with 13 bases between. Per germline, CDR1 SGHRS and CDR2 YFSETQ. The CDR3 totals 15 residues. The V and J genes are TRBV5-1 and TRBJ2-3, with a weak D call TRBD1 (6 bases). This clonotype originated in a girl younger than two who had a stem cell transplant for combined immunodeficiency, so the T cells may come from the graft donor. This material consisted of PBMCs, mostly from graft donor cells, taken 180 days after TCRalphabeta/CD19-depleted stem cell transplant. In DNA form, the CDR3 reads TGCGCCAGCAGCTTGGAAGGGGGATTAGGAGATACGCAGTATTTT. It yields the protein CASSLEGGLGDTQYF. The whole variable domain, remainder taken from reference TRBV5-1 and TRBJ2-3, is KAGVTQTPRYLIKTRGQQVTLSCSPISGHRSVSWYQQTPGQGLQFLFEYFSETQRNKGNFPGRFSGRQFSNSRSEMNVSTLELGDSALYLCASSLEGGLGDTQYFGPGTRLTVL.